One and the same sample provided the 23 T cell receptor beta chains below, sequenced in a study of T cell clonotyping in hematopoietic cell transplantation. Sequencing used immunoSEQ multiplex PCR; TCRdb keeps in-frame clones, though not all of them. This sample has about 70,000 clones, with 94% found just once. The sequenced sample consisted of peripheral blood mononuclear cells. All receptors derive from a man aged 50-60 years in good health. Some clones in this sample may be carry-over from other donors' samples.

The chain links TRBV6-1 to TRBJ1-5; no reliable D call. This CDR3 has 16 amino acids. Germline lookup yields CDR1 MNHNS and CDR2 SASEGT. Trimming shortened V by 0 bases and J by 3 bases, and 12 bases separated the two germline ends. The CDR3 coding sequence is TGTGCCAGCAGTGAAGCGGGCAGGTGGTACAATCAGCCCCAGCATTTT. It codes for CASSEAGRWYNQPQHF.

The chain uses TRBV6-1 and TRBJ1-1; 9 nucleotides agree with TRBD1. CDR3 length: 13 amino acids. With 6 bases clipped from V and 7 bases from J, the junction kept 6 bases outside the gene matches. Germline V gene sequence: CDR1 MNHNS, CDR2 SASEGT. The CDR3 spells CASSPTGGLEAFF. The CDR3 DNA sequence: TGTGCCAGCAGCCCGACAGGGGGTCTTGAAGCTTTCTTT.

The chain combines TRBV7-9 with TRBJ1-2; TRBD1 agrees at 9 bases. The V gene end was trimmed by 3 bases and the J gene end by 2 bases; junction bases not matched to a gene: 1. Germline CDR1 is SEHNR and CDR2 is FQNEAQ (reference sequence). This CDR3 contains 14 residues. The CDR3 is CASSFGQGNYGYTF. In nucleotides, the CDR3 is TGTGCCAGCAGCTTCGGACAGGGGAACTATGGCTACACCTTC.

The chain is built from TRBV5-1 and TRBJ1-4; 7 bases fit TRBD1. The CDR3 spans 13 residues. V shed 5 bases, J shed 3 bases, and the junction held 1 base outside the gene matches. Germline V CDR1 and CDR2: SGHRS, YFSETQ. The chain's CDR3 is CASRQGANEKLFF. The CDR3 coding sequence is TGCGCCAGCAGGCAGGGGGCTAATGAAAAACTGTTTTTT.

This clone was detected once. This sequence joins TRBV7-3 and TRBJ1-1; no definite D call. V dropped 7 bases and J dropped 0 bases, with 21 bases sitting between them. This CDR3 comprises 17 residues. CDR1 and CDR2 from the germline V gene are SGHTA and FQGTGA. The CDR3 loop reads CASTSASGVIMNTEAFF. As DNA, the CDR3 is TGTGCCAGCACTTCGGCCTCGGGAGTGATCATGAACACTGAAGCTTTCTTT.

The genes are TRBV28 and TRBJ1-2; perhaps TRBD1 as D (5 bases). This CDR3 has 14 residues. In germline, CDR1 is MDHEN, CDR2 SYDVKM. V lost 6 bases and J 5 bases, leaving 16 bases between the germline ends. The CDR3 reads CASRLPGLLYGYTF. CDR3 DNA sequence: TGTGCCAGCAGACTTCCGGGACTCTTGTATGGCTACACCTTC.

The chain carries TRBV30 and TRBJ1-1; TRBD1 matches at 8 bases. Trimming took 0 bases from V and 5 from J; bases not matched to a gene: 8. The length of the CDR3 is 15 residues. In germline, CDR1 is GTSNPN, CDR2 SVGIG (reference sequence). The CDR3 is CAWSVGQGGRTEAFF. As DNA, the CDR3 is TGTGCCTGGAGTGTTGGACAGGGAGGGAGGACTGAAGCTTTCTTT. Using reference TRBV30 and TRBJ1-1 for the parts outside the CDR3, the full variable domain is SQTIHQWPATLVQPVGSPLSLECTVEGTSNPNLYWYRQAAGRGLQLLFYSVGIGQISSEVPQNLSASRPQDRQFILSSKKLLLSDSGFYLCAWSVGQGGRTEAFFGQGTRLTVV.

This sequence joins TRBV19 and TRBJ1-2; 8 bases align to TRBD1. Germline V gives CDR1 LNHDA, CDR2 SQIVND (reference sequence). V was pared by 6 bases and J by 6 bases, with 9 bases of the junction left unmatched. CDR3 size: 14 residues. The CDR3 sequence is CASSPNRDRHGYTF. Here the CDR3 DNA reads TGTGCCAGTAGCCCAAACAGGGACAGGCATGGCTACACCTTC.

J is TRBJ2-1 and V is TRBV6-6, with D maybe TRBD2 (6 bases). The CDR3 runs to 16 residues. Germline-derived CDR1 and CDR2 are MNHNY and SVGAGI (reference sequence). V lost 0 bases to trimming and J lost 7 bases, with 16 bases between them. DNA for the CDR3: TGTGCCAGCAGTTACTCTCTTGCGGAGGCGGGGAATGAGCAGTTCTTC. It encodes CASSYSLAEAGNEQFF.

This clone was detected once. J is TRBJ2-4 and V is TRBV2; unclear D gene. CDR1 and CDR2 (germline): SNHLY, FYNNEI. Trimming left V 4 bases short and J 0 bases short, with 7 bases between. This CDR3 comprises 14 residues. The CDR3 loop is CASSGAIAKNIQYF. The CDR3 region has the DNA TGTGCCAGCAGTGGGGCGATAGCCAAAAACATTCAGTACTTC.

The chain is built from TRBV6-5 and TRBJ2-5, with TRBD1 matching 10 bases. Germline values: CDR1 MNHEY, CDR2 SVGAGI. The trim removed 5 bases at V and 4 bases at J, leaving 4 bases unmatched. The CDR3 is made up of 14 amino acids. CDR3 in DNA: TGTGCCAGCAGTCCGGGACAGGGGCCAGAGACCCAGTACTTC. Its translation is CASSPGQGPETQYF.

The rearrangement joins TRBV28 to TRBJ2-1; 7 bases align to TRBD1. The germline CDR1 and CDR2 sequences are MDHEN and SYDVKM. The CDR3 sequence is 15 residues long. The V and J ends lost 4 bases and 9 bases, in that order; junction bases with no gene match: 12. The CDR3 is CASSSRQGLLGEQFF. The CDR3 nucleotides read TGTGCCAGCAGTTCACGACAGGGTCTCTTGGGTGAGCAGTTCTTC.

The chain is built from TRBV6-1 and TRBJ1-4; a possible D gene is TRBD1 (5 bases). Between the trimmed V and J ends, which lost 7 bases and 4 bases, there was a span of 13 bases. The germline gives CDR1 MNHNS, CDR2 SASEGT. CDR3 size: 14 residues. Here the CDR3 DNA reads TGTGCCAGCAACATGAGGGACCGTAATGAAAAACTGTTTTTT. Translation gives CASNMRDRNEKLFF.

The chain has TRBV7-2 and TRBJ2-7; the D is unclear. Germline V gene sequence: CDR1 SGHTA, CDR2 FQGNSA. This CDR3 has 14 amino acids. V gave up 1 base and J gave up 0 bases, with 7 bases separating them. Here the CDR3 DNA reads TGTGCCAGCAGCTTAGGTGGGAACTCCTACGAGCAGTACTTC. As protein: CASSLGGNSYEQYF.

V is TRBV5-1 and J is TRBJ2-3, with D perhaps TRBD2 (6 bases). Trimming removed 7 bases at V and 0 bases at J, with 12 bases between. The CDR3 length is 14 residues. CDR1 is SGHRS and CDR2 is YFSETQ in the germline V gene. The CDR3 loop is CASYLASSTDTQYF. Written as DNA, the CDR3 is TGCGCCAGCTATCTAGCGTCTAGCACAGATACGCAGTATTTT.

The rearrangement links TRBV2 to TRBJ2-1; 11 nucleotides match TRBD2. The CDR3 has 15 residues. Germline lookup yields CDR1 SNHLY and CDR2 FYNNEI. Trimming at V came to 4 bases and at J to 3 bases, leaving 2 bases not matched to a gene. This chain's CDR3 is CASSGTSGSYNEQFF. The CDR3 DNA sequence: TGTGCCAGCAGTGGTACTAGCGGGAGCTACAATGAGCAGTTCTTC. The whole variable domain, filled in from reference TRBV2 and TRBJ2-1, reads EPEVTQTPSHQVTQMGQEVILRCVPISNHLYFYWYRQILGQKVEFLVSFYNNEISEKSEIFDDQFSVERPDGSNFTLKIRSTKLEDSAMYFCASSGTSGSYNEQFFGPGTRLTVL.

The chain is built from TRBV9 and TRBJ2-1; D is unresolved. Trimming removed 0 bases at V and 8 bases at J, with 12 bases between. The germline V gene encodes CDR1 SGDLS and CDR2 YYNGEE. The CDR3 is made up of 14 amino acids. In DNA form, the CDR3 reads TGTGCCAGCAGCGTAGCTCTGCAGAGAGATGAGCAGTTCTTC. Translated: CASSVALQRDEQFF.

The V and J genes are TRBV11-2 and TRBJ2-7; D may be TRBD2 (6 bases). With 5 bases removed from V and 1 base from J, the gap between germline ends came to 21 bases. The CDR3 extends over 17 amino acids. Germline-derived CDR1 and CDR2 are SGHAT and FQNNGV. Written as DNA, the CDR3 is TGTGCCAGCAGCCTCCAAGACGGGGGTATATCGTCCTACGAGCAGTACTTC. It is translated as CASSLQDGGISSYEQYF.

This clone was recorded only once. This rearrangement joins TRBV9 to TRBJ1-6; D unresolved. The germline V and J ends were trimmed by 4 bases and 7 bases, with 12 bases remaining between them. The CDR3 contains 14 residues. Germline V lookup: CDR1 SGDLS, CDR2 YYNGEE. The CDR3 DNA sequence: TGTGCCAGCAGCCTGGGTGGGGTCAATTCACCCCTCCACTTT. Its protein is CASSLGGVNSPLHF.

The chain combines TRBV11-3 with TRBJ2-3, with D possibly being TRBD2 (6 bases). From germline, CDR1 is SGHNT and CDR2 YENEEA. The CDR3 consists of 11 residues. Trimming cost V 4 bases and J 10 bases, with 9 bases left between them. CDR3 in DNA: TGTGCCAGCAGCTGGGGGGACGCGCAGTATTTT. Its translation: CASSWGDAQYF.

The rearrangement joins TRBV2 to TRBJ2-7, with a possible D match to TRBD1 (5 bases). Germline V gives CDR1 SNHLY, CDR2 FYNNEI. V lost 5 bases, J lost 2 bases, and 13 bases lay in between. This CDR3 comprises 14 residues. The CDR3 coding sequence is TGTGCCAGCAGTATACGACGGACAACCTACGAGCAGTACTTC. This sequence encodes CASSIRRTTYEQYF. The entire variable domain, with the rest obtained from reference TRBV2 and TRBJ2-7, is as follows: EPEVTQTPSHQVTQMGQEVILRCVPISNHLYFYWYRQILGQKVEFLVSFYNNEISEKSEIFDDQFSVERPDGSNFTLKIRSTKLEDSAMYFCASSIRRTTYEQYFGPGTRLTVT.

This chain uses TRBV30 with TRBJ1-1, with D perhaps matching TRBD1 (6 bases). Germline lookup yields CDR1 GTSNPN and CDR2 SVGIG (reference sequence). The CDR3 contains 13 residues. Trimming shortened V by 4 bases and J by 2 bases, and 11 bases separated the two germline ends. CDR3 DNA: TGTGCCTGGAAGGGACAACCTAACACTGAAGCTTTCTTT. Amino acid sequence: CAWKGQPNTEAFF.

This chain links TRBV5-5 with TRBJ2-7; possible D gene TRBD1, 5 bases. CDR3 length equals 14 residues. The germline CDR1 and CDR2 sequences are SGHKS and YYEKEE (reference sequence). Trimming removed 4 bases from V and 4 bases from J, with 15 bases in between. Written as DNA, the CDR3 is TGTGCCAGCAGCCCAACGGACACCGTTTACGAGCAGTACTTC. This translates into CASSPTDTVYEQYF.